Sequencing of this T cell receptor beta chain was carried out in a study of T cell responses to AZD1222 COVID-19 vaccine (dated by TCRdb to 2020 to 2023). About the full investigation: AZD1222 recipients given second doses at about 4 weeks or at about 12 weeks were pooled, since spike-specific TCR depth and breadth were not found to differ between the two schedules. TCR sequencing covered about 230 trial participants: 207 given two doses of AZD1222 and about 26 given two doses of MenACWY control vaccine. Enrollment into the trials was organized by age into subgroups of 18-55, 56-69 and 70-plus years, and those subgroups contained roughly 150, 30 and 60 TCR-sequenced participants, respectively.

CDR1 and CDR2 are drawn from the germline V gene: SNHLY, FYNNEI. V drops 6 bases and J drops 8 bases, leaving 10 bases in between. The cysteine opens and the phenylalanine closes a CDR3 of 12 amino acids. This entry keeps only the CDR3 DNA: 36 bases, framed from base 1. On this clone itself: The clone's antigen remains unknown. Base qualities are not at hand, and no much larger clone is one base apart.

The CDR3 regions of human TCRbeta chains were analyzed by immunosequencing. Processing in the source paper ran as follows. TCRs in the repertoires were matched against a reference library of SARS-CoV-2-specific TCRs that had been generated with the MIRA antigen-specificity platform. Breadth was defined as the fraction of unique TCRs that were SARS-CoV-2-associated, and depth was defined as the fraction of total T cells that were SARS-CoV-2-associated. Each spike-specific TCR was assigned to its reactive spike region and to a CD4 or CD8 class using the MIRA data. Log10-transformed breadth and depth values were compared by one-way ANOVA with Sidak's multiple comparisons tests. TCRdb took over this immuneACCESS table, retaining in-frame rearrangements with V and J assigned. Such tables are incomplete; in checked studies, under half of the missing clones stem from an unresolved V gene, and the remainder is unexplained. D and trimming were read from the DNA, whereas the V and J calls and clone size are those reported in that table. For this sample the table gives roughly 160,000 clones, of which roughly 93% were detected only once. Clones ranked in the top ten supply about 0.9% of the sample.

Overall study results and their limits: Conclusions about previously exposed vaccinees were limited because only a handful of AZD1222 recipients were SARS-CoV-2 seropositive at baseline. The whole spike protein was spanned by vaccine-associated CD4 TCRs, and dominant responses were seen in regions 160-218 and 743-854. In the small 56-69-year group, the increase in depth fell short of significance, most likely because of low power. After two AZD1222 doses, spike-specific TCR breadth and depth were significantly higher than at day 0 and than in MenACWY recipients. Because no samples from the day 14 peak response were available, repertoires could be characterized only after the peak T cell response. Nearly half of unique spike-specific TCRs reportedly recognized epitopes outside regions mutated in the B.1.351 and B.1.1.7 variants. Most participants were white British and females outnumbered males, and the authors suggested that clonal diversity may have been underestimated.

The sample's time point label is to be understood as: baseline before first vaccination. Vaccinee samples were obtained from the UK trials COV001 and COV002, which included a single-blind randomized controlled phase 2/3 trial of AZD1222 (ChAdOx1 nCoV-19) in healthy adults. Trial participant PBMC samples were collected at day 0 and day 28 after the second dose for TCRbeta chain sequencing. The TCR comes from an adult in good health. Specimen: peripheral blood, collected on day 0 of AZD1222 vaccination. The chain couples TRBV2 to TRBJ1-4; TRBD1 is a weak D gene call, 5 bases matching. The DNA sequence reads TGTGCCAGCAGGGGGGAAGGGGAAAAACTGTTTTTT. Translated, it reads CASRGEGEKLFF.